The 17 T cell receptor beta chains in this list originate from one sample, sequenced in a study of T cell responses to AZD1222 COVID-19 vaccine (dated by TCRdb to about 2021). The time point tag for this specimen amounts to: baseline before first vaccination. Libraries were made using the immunoSEQ multiplex PCR assay. TCRdb's version of the immuneACCESS table is confined to in-frame rearrangements and falls short of the full clone set. An unresolved V gene accounts for under half of the shortfall where checked; the remainder is of unknown origin. This sample has 95,000 to 100,000 clones in its table, and approximately 90% of those were observed once. Approximately 1.2% of the sample lies in the top ten. The sequenced sample was peripheral blood, obtained on day 0 of AZD1222 vaccination. Receptors originate from an adult in good health.

This clone has only one observation. The CDR3 reads CASSLSGNTEAFF. CDR3 coding DNA: TGTGCCAGCAGTTTATCAGGGAACACTGAAGCTTTCTTT. The rearrangement uses TRBV28 and TRBJ1-1; D ambiguous. The CDR3 is made up of 13 amino acids. The germline gives CDR1 MDHEN, CDR2 SYDVKM. Trimming stripped 1 base from V and 1 base from J, with 4 bases between.

This chain links TRBV11-2 with TRBJ1-1, with TRBD1 matching over 8 bases. The CDR3 loop spans 17 amino acids. The junction had 9 bases not matched to a gene; V was cut back by 1 base and J by 2 bases. Germline V gene sequence: CDR1 SGHAT, CDR2 FQNNGV. In nucleotides, the CDR3 is TGTGCCAGCAGCTTAGGCCGTGGAACAGGGGGAAACACTGAAGCTTTCTTT. It translates to CASSLGRGTGGNTEAFF.

The J gene is TRBJ1-1, the V gene TRBV28, with D perhaps TRBD1 (6 bases). Deletions cut 2 bases from V and 5 bases from J, with 15 bases between. Per germline, CDR1 MDHEN and CDR2 SYDVKM. This CDR3 is built from 15 residues. The CDR3, as DNA: TGTGCCAGCAGTTTAACAGCAGGGGTCGGGACTGAAGCTTTCTTT. It specifies CASSLTAGVGTEAFF.

V gene TRBV5-4 combines with J gene TRBJ2-1; D is unresolved. Germline values: CDR1 SGHNT, CDR2 YYREEE (reference sequence). V was shortened by 0 bases and J by 0 bases, with 4 bases between the two germline ends. The CDR3 has 14 residues. As DNA, the CDR3 is TGTGCCAGCAGCTTGGCGGACTCCTACAATGAGCAGTTCTTC. This codes for CASSLADSYNEQFF.

This chain uses TRBV9 with TRBJ1-1; the D is unclear. The germline V gene has CDR1 SGDLS and CDR2 YYNGEE. This CDR3 has 13 amino acids. V lost 0 bases and J 1 base, leaving 4 bases between the germline ends. CDR3 coding DNA: TGTGCCAGCAGCGTAGAGGAGAACACTGAAGCTTTCTTT. Its protein is CASSVEENTEAFF.

The rearrangement uses TRBV5-1 and TRBJ1-4; 7 bases agree with TRBD1. The CDR3 consists of 15 residues. V lost 0 bases and J lost 4; bases outside the gene matches: 3. The germline gives CDR1 SGHRS, CDR2 YFSETQ. The chain's CDR3 is CASSLAPGGNEKLFF. The CDR3 coding sequence is TGCGCCAGCAGCTTGGCCCCAGGGGGTAATGAAAAACTGTTTTTT.

The CDR3 DNA follows: TGTGCCGCAAGCGCCTTCACAGATACGCAGTATTTT. Amino acid sequence: CAASAFTDTQYF. The chain couples TRBV10-3 to TRBJ2-3; no clear D. There are 12 residues in the CDR3. V lost 11 bases and J lost 2, with 11 bases in between. Germline lookup yields CDR1 ENHRY and CDR2 SYGVKD.

The chain carries TRBV28 and TRBJ2-7, with TRBD1 matching 7 bases. V lost 4 bases, J lost 1 base, and 10 bases stayed unmatched. This CDR3 comprises 16 residues. Germline V gene sequence: CDR1 MDHEN, CDR2 SYDVKM. DNA for the CDR3: TGTGCCAGCAGTTATTTACCGGGACAGAGATCCTACGAGCAGTACTTC. It is translated as CASSYLPGQRSYEQYF.

This sequence joins TRBV11-2 and TRBJ1-4; 10 nucleotides line up with TRBD1. Germline CDR1 and CDR2: SGHAT and FQNNGV. V was pared by 1 base and J by 11 bases, with 4 bases of the junction left unmatched. The CDR3 is 14 amino acids. The CDR3 DNA reads as TGTGCCAGCAGCTTAGGACAGGGGGCCGCGAAACTGTTTTTT. It specifies CASSLGQGAAKLFF.

The V and J genes are TRBV6-5 and TRBJ1-6; unclear D gene. This CDR3 is built from 13 residues. Germline CDR1 MNHEY, CDR2 SVGAGI. V lost 6 bases, J lost 10 bases, and 13 bases lay in between. The CDR3 region is CASRLHDMSPLHF. The CDR3 region has the DNA TGTGCCAGCAGACTACATGACATGTCACCCCTCCACTTT.

This sequence joins TRBV10-1 and TRBJ1-2; 8 bases map to TRBD1. The CDR3 consists of 14 residues. The trim removed 2 bases at V and 4 bases at J, leaving 3 bases unmatched. In germline, CDR1 is WNHNN, CDR2 SYGVQD (reference sequence). The CDR3 protein is CASSETTGGYGYTF. In DNA, the CDR3 is TGCGCCAGCAGTGAGACCACAGGGGGCTATGGCTACACCTTC.

The gene calls are TRBV6-5 and TRBJ2-4; 7 bases align to TRBD1. The germline gives CDR1 MNHEY, CDR2 SVGAGI. Losses at the gene ends were 5 bases for V and 8 bases for J; bases not matched to a gene: 12. CDR3 length equals 15 residues. Written as DNA, the CDR3 is TGTGCCAGCAGTCCGAGGGGGACAGTTAGGGACATTCAGTACTTC. Translation: CASSPRGTVRDIQYF.

The rearrangement uses TRBV11-1 and TRBJ2-5; 10 bases are a match to TRBD2. J was trimmed by 7 bases and V by 5 bases; bases with no gene match: 13. CDR3 length: 16 amino acids. Per germline, CDR1 SGHAT and CDR2 FQDESV (reference sequence). CDR3 region: CASSHGLAALRGTQYF. The CDR3 bases are TGTGCCAGCAGCCACGGACTAGCGGCTCTCCGAGGGACCCAGTACTTC.

The rearrangement joins TRBV28 to TRBJ1-5; the match to TRBD1 covers 7 bases. This CDR3 region has 14 residues. After removal of 8 bases from V and 7 bases from J, the junction contained 11 bases not matched to a gene. The V gene's germline CDR1 is MDHEN and CDR2 SYDVKM. The CDR3 sequence: CASDQTGSGQPQHF. DNA of the CDR3: TGTGCCAGCGATCAGACAGGGTCTGGACAGCCCCAGCATTTT. The whole variable domain, filled in from reference TRBV28 and TRBJ1-5, reads DVKVTQSSRYLVKRTGEKVFLECVQDMDHENMFWYRQDPGLGLRLIYFSYDVKMKEKGDIPEGYSVSREKKERFSLILESASTNQTSMYLCASDQTGSGQPQHFGDGTRLSIL.

This chain uses TRBV5-4 with TRBJ2-4, with 8 bases that match TRBD1. Looked up from germline, CDR1 is SGHNT and CDR2 is YYREEE (reference sequence). V shed 5 bases, J shed 0 bases, and the junction held 16 bases outside the gene matches. The CDR3 runs 19 residues. DNA of the CDR3: TGTGCCAGCAGAGAAAGCTCCGGGACAGGTGGTTTAGCCAAAAACATTCAGTACTTC. Translating gives CASRESSGTGGLAKNIQYF.

The chain is built from TRBV6-5 and TRBJ1-6; D gene unclear. CDR1 MNHEY and CDR2 SVGAGI come from the germline V gene. V was shortened by 6 bases and J by 6 bases, with 15 bases between the two germline ends. The CDR3 is 15 amino acids. CDR3 DNA: TGTGCCAGCAGGCAGGACGGTAACCTTAATTCACCCCTCCACTTT. Its translation is CASRQDGNLNSPLHF.

The rearrangement links TRBV4-2 to TRBJ1-5; no firm D call. V was shortened by 0 bases and J by 0 bases, with 9 bases between the two germline ends. Germline loops: CDR1 LGHNA, CDR2 YNFKEQ. CDR3 size: 16 residues. The DNA of the CDR3 is TGTGCCAGCAGCCAAGAGAATGGGTATAGCAATCAGCCCCAGCATTTT. Translated: CASSQENGYSNQPQHF.